Sequencing of this TCR beta chain was carried out in a study of OX40 agonist ivuxolimab in advanced cancers. The repertoire was sequenced with immunoSEQ multiplex PCR; TCRdb's copy has only in-frame clones and lacks some. The table lists around 100,000 clones, approximately 89% of them singletons. Germline values: CDR1 SGHNT, CDR2 YYREEE (reference sequence). This CDR3 has 13 residues. Trimming shortened V by 0 bases and J by 5 bases, and 8 bases separated the two germline ends. General study results and limits: Expanded clones were, on average, more numerous in CD8+ T cells than in CD4+.

Regarding this clone: Its antigen is still unknown.

The receptor's source is an adult with an advanced solid tumor such as melanoma, head and neck, liver or kidney cancer. The gene calls are TRBV5-4 and TRBJ1-2; no reliable D call. The sample here was CD4+ or CD8+ T cells sorted from blood, taken in a trial of the OX40 agonist ivuxolimab. As DNA, the CDR3 is TGTGCCAGCAGCTTGGGGACTTCTTATGGCTACACCTTC. Its translation is CASSLGTSYGYTF.